The 32 T cell receptor beta chains presented below share a single source sample, sequenced in a study of post-analysis software for immune sequencing data. Study-wide results and limits: Relative to controls, patients had five TRBV segments at higher frequency, with TRBV5-6, TRBV5-1 and TRBV20-1 among these.

cDNA libraries of TCR beta carried unique molecular identifiers. From the PCR reads, TCRdb called clonotypes with MiXCR, one entry per CDR3 protein. Of about 150,000 distinct CDR3 sequences in the sample, around 30% were seen once. Antigen specificity for these receptors is unknown. The sequencing input was blood. These receptors were collected from a girl aged 5 to 17 with multiple sclerosis.

This clonotype was seen many times. The CDR3 spells CASSSGTSGIDEQFF. The CDR3 coding sequence is TGCGCCAGCAGTTCCGGGACTAGCGGGATTGATGAGCAGTTCTTC. This rearrangement joins TRBV5-1 to TRBJ2-1, with TRBD2 matching 13 bases. Trimming at V came to 5 bases and at J to 8 bases, leaving 7 bases not matched to a gene. Germline V gene sequence: CDR1 SGHRS, CDR2 YFSETQ. The CDR3 contains 15 residues.

The chain employs TRBV29-1 and TRBJ2-1; 8 bases match TRBD1. The J call is doubtful: the DNA matches TRBJ2-7 better. Per the germline V gene, CDR1 is SQVTM and CDR2 is ANQGSEA. There are 14 residues in the CDR3. The CDR3 sequence: CSGRQGQDYNEQYF. The CDR3 DNA is TGCAGCGGGAGACAGGGACAGGACTACAATGAGCAGTACTTC.

The sample holds a few counts of this clonotype. This sequence joins TRBV5-1 and TRBJ1-2; D not certain. CDR1 is SGHRS and CDR2 is YFSETQ in the germline V gene. V was clipped by 6 bases and J by 7 bases, with 10 bases between them. The CDR3 totals 11 residues. The CDR3 DNA reads TGCGCCAGCAAGTTTGGCCGTGGCTACACCTTC. Translating it yields CASKFGRGYTF.

This clonotype was detected only a few times. J is TRBJ2-3 and V is TRBV20-1; 7 bases map to TRBD2. This CDR3 comprises 14 residues. V lost 7 bases, J lost 4 bases, and 11 bases stayed unmatched. The germline V gene encodes CDR1 DFQATT and CDR2 SNEGSKA (reference sequence). The CDR3 protein is CSGEGGSSADTQYF. CDR3 coding DNA: TGCAGTGGCGAGGGAGGGAGCAGCGCAGATACGCAGTATTTT.

This chain connects TRBV25-1 to TRBJ2-2; tentative D call: TRBD1 (6 bases). Looked up from germline, CDR1 is MGHDK and CDR2 is SYGVNS. V dropped 6 bases and J dropped 4 bases, with 12 bases sitting between them. CDR3 length: 14 residues. CDR3 sequence (DNA): TGTGCCAGCAGGCAGGGGATGGCCACCGGGGAGCTGTTTTTT. It encodes CASRQGMATGELFF.

This clonotype has at least ten counts. The V call is TRBV20-1, the J call TRBJ2-4; 9 bases map to TRBD2. Germline lookup yields CDR1 DFQATT and CDR2 SNEGSKA (reference sequence). This CDR3 region has 14 residues. The CDR3 DNA sequence: TGCAGGGTTAGCGGGAGCGGAGACAAAAACATTCAGTACTTC. It encodes CRVSGSGDKNIQYF.

This clonotype has more than one count but fewer than ten. This sequence may be a read error, since a much larger clone differs from it by one base. The chain carries TRBV4-2 and TRBJ2-3; D is possibly TRBD2 (6 bases). Germline V gives CDR1 LGHNA, CDR2 YNFKEQ. The CDR3 totals 16 residues. The chain's CDR3 is CASSQEVVAVTDAQYF. CDR3 sequence (DNA): TGTGCCAGCAGCCAAGAAGTTGTAGCGGTCACAGATGCGCAGTATTTT.

This clonotype has a count of ten or more. The J gene is TRBJ2-7, the V gene TRBV4-1; D not certain. V was cut by 4 bases and J by 6 bases, with 13 bases left in between. Germline CDR1 MGHRA, CDR2 YSYEKL. CDR3 size: 13 residues. The CDR3 DNA reads as TGCGCCAGCAGCCCCATGTATTTGAGCGAGCAGTACTTC. This sequence encodes CASSPMYLSEQYF.

This chain's CDR3 is CSVEDSLLYQETQYF. CDR3 coding DNA: TGCAGCGTTGAAGATTCCCTCCTGTACCAAGAGACCCAGTACTTC. The chain recombines TRBV29-1 with TRBJ2-7, with D hard to call. The J call may be incorrect, as the DNA end agrees better with TRBJ2-5. The germline V gene encodes CDR1 SQVTM and CDR2 ANQGSEA. The CDR3 is 15 residues long.

This clonotype has only a few counts. Relative to the germline gene, one junction end is altered; a read error may explain this. The rearrangement links TRBV2 to TRBJ2-2, with 7 bases lining up with TRBD2. CDR1 SNHLY and CDR2 FYNNEI come from the germline V gene. This CDR3 spans 15 amino acids. In DNA, the CDR3 is TGCGCCAGTCGGGACTCCAGCGGGGACACCGGGGAGCTGTTTTTT. Protein product: CASRDSSGDTGELFF.

There are many counts of this clonotype. The chain has TRBV20-1 and TRBJ2-1; no clear D. The CDR3 covers 14 residues. Germline V gene sequence: CDR1 DFQATT, CDR2 SNEGSKA (reference sequence). The germline V and J ends were trimmed by 4 bases and 5 bases, with 15 bases remaining between them. CDR3 DNA sequence: TGCAGTGCTAAAGCGCTCCTTAAGGACAATGAGCAGTTCTTC. This encodes CSAKALLKDNEQFF.

This clonotype was counted a few times. This chain joins TRBV20-1 and TRBJ1-4; D ambiguous. The CDR3 covers 11 residues. Germline V gives CDR1 DFQATT, CDR2 SNEGSKA (reference sequence). The V end was cut by 3 bases, the J end by 8 bases, with 7 bases between. The CDR3, as DNA: TGCAGTGCTAGCGGGGTGGAAAAACTGTTTTTT. Translated: CSASGVEKLFF.

This clonotype was found a few times. This rearrangement joins TRBV20-1 to TRBJ2-2; no clear D gene. CDR3 length: 14 amino acids. The V end was cut by 3 bases, the J end by 6 bases, with 14 bases between. The germline V gene encodes CDR1 DFQATT and CDR2 SNEGSKA (reference sequence). The CDR3 region is CSARDDTVPGELFF. As DNA, the CDR3 is TGCAGTGCTAGGGACGACACCGTCCCCGGGGAGCTGTTTTTT.

DNA for the CDR3: TGTGCCAGCAGCACCAGACCGGGACAGGGCTACAATGAGCAGTTCTTC. Amino acids: CASSTRPGQGYNEQFF. The genes are TRBV7-8 and TRBJ2-1; 9 bases map to TRBD1. The germline V gene encodes CDR1 SGHVS and CDR2 FQNEAQ. The V gene end was trimmed by 5 bases and the J gene end by 3 bases; junction bases not matched to a gene: 8. The CDR3 is 16 amino acids.

In regard to this clonotype: Being one base from a much bigger clone, this may be a read error. The rearrangement uses TRBV9 and TRBJ2-1; 16 positions agree with TRBD2. This CDR3 has 16 amino acids. Per germline, CDR1 SGDLS and CDR2 YYNGEE. CDR3 sequence reads: CASSVGLAGGLNEQLF. The CDR3 bases are TGTGCCAGCAGCGTGGGACTAGCGGGAGGGTTGAATGAGCAGCTCTTC.

The chain couples TRBV18 to TRBJ2-7; no firm D call. V lost 5 bases to trimming and J lost 5 bases, with 16 bases between them. The germline V gene has CDR1 KGHSH and CDR2 LQKENI. The CDR3 is 14 residues long. The CDR3 region is CASSSGVPMNEQYF. CDR3 in DNA: TGTGCCAGCTCATCAGGAGTCCCAATGAACGAGCAGTACTTC.

About this clonotype: A read error is possible here, since a much larger clone lies one base away. The J gene is TRBJ1-2, the V gene TRBV5-6; the match to TRBD1 covers 8 bases. The CDR3 length is 17 residues. Germline V gene lookup returns CDR1 SGHDT and CDR2 YYEEEE. Trimming removed 2 bases from V and 5 bases from J; junction bases left unmatched: 14. The CDR3 loop reads CASSFRTGWTQSYGYTF. Here the CDR3 DNA reads TGTGCCAGCAGCTTCAGGACAGGGTGGACCCAATCGTATGGCTACACCTTC.

This clonotype was seen just once. A clone one base away is much larger, so this may be a read error. As DNA, the CDR3 is TGTGCCAGCAGTTCCACAGGGGTCCCGGCCTACGAGCAGTACTTC. Translated: CASSSTGVPAYEQYF. V is TRBV27 and J is TRBJ2-7; 7 bases map to TRBD1. The CDR3 is 15 residues long. V was pared by 4 bases and J by 2 bases, with 8 bases of the junction left unmatched. In germline, CDR1 is MNHEY, CDR2 SMNVEV (reference sequence).

The chain carries TRBV11-3 and TRBJ2-2, with D possibly TRBD2 on 6 matching bases. The V end lost 5 bases, the J end lost 3 bases, and 16 bases lay between the germline ends. Per the germline V gene, CDR1 is SGHNT and CDR2 is YENEEA. The CDR3 has 16 amino acids. The CDR3 region is CASSPSTGAYTGELFF. DNA of the CDR3: TGTGCCAGCAGCCCGAGTACGGGAGCCTACACCGGGGAGCTGTTTTTT.

In this sample, this clonotype turned up many times. The J gene is TRBJ2-7, the V gene TRBV27; the D is unclear. Germline loops: CDR1 MNHEY, CDR2 SMNVEV (reference sequence). V lost 3 bases and J 0 bases, leaving 12 bases between the germline ends. The CDR3 is made up of 15 amino acids. The CDR3 DNA sequence: TGTGCCAGCAGTTTCTCCGGGTTTCGCTCCTACGAGCAGTACTTC. The encoded protein is CASSFSGFRSYEQYF.

A few counts support this clonotype. The CDR3 DNA reads as TGTGCCAGTAGTTCAACGACGGATAGCAATGAGCAGTTCTTC. Its protein product is CASSSTTDSNEQFF. The chain carries TRBV19 and TRBJ2-1; D not resolved. Trimming cost V 5 bases and J 6 bases, with 14 bases left between them. The CDR3 runs to 14 residues. CDR1 and CDR2 (germline): LNHDA, SQIVND (reference sequence).

This clonotype was counted ten times or more. J is TRBJ2-7 and V is TRBV7-4; possible D gene TRBD1, 6 bases. V shed 1 base and J shed 7 bases, with 11 bases lying between them. Germline-derived CDR1 and CDR2 are SGHVT and SQSDAQ. CDR3 length: 13 amino acids. DNA for the CDR3: TGTGCCAGCAGCTTAGGGAACAGGGTAGAGCAGTACTTC. Its translation is CASSLGNRVEQYF. Using reference TRBV7-4 and TRBJ2-7 for the parts outside the CDR3, the full variable domain is GAGVSQSPRYKVAKRGRDVALRCDSISGHVTLYWYRQTLGQGSEVLTYSQSDAQRDKSGRPSGRFSAERPERSVSTLKIQRTEQGDSAVYLCASSLGNRVEQYFGPGTRLTVT.

J is TRBJ2-1 and V is TRBV28; 7 nucleotides line up with TRBD2. Trimming took 3 bases from V and 13 from J; bases not matched to a gene: 18. CDR1 and CDR2 from the germline V gene are MDHEN and SYDVKM. The CDR3 covers 16 residues. The CDR3 sequence: CASSFKGGSRFLVQFF. The DNA for the CDR3 is TGTGCCAGCAGTTTTAAAGGCGGGAGTAGGTTCCTGGTACAGTTCTTC.

The chain links TRBV6-4 to TRBJ2-2, with 7 bases aligning to TRBD2. Germline lookup yields CDR1 MRHNA and CDR2 SNTAGT. Trimming at V came to 3 bases and at J to 4 bases, leaving 5 bases not matched to a gene. The CDR3 contains 15 residues. DNA for the CDR3: TGTGCCAGCAGTGAAGGAAGCGGGACCACCGGGGAGCTGTTTTTT. Protein product: CASSEGSGTTGELFF.

This clonotype was recorded at least ten times. The gene calls are TRBV9 and TRBJ2-5, with D hard to call. The CDR3 consists of 16 residues. From germline, CDR1 is SGDLS and CDR2 YYNGEE. V was pared by 0 bases and J by 0 bases, with 12 bases between. CDR3 amino acids: CASSVAAAPNQETQYF. CDR3 bases: TGTGCCAGCAGCGTAGCCGCCGCTCCAAACCAAGAGACCCAGTACTTC.

This clonotype was seen only a few times. This chain links TRBV27 with TRBJ1-6; maybe TRBD1 (5 bases). Germline V CDR1 and CDR2: MNHEY, SMNVEV (reference sequence). The V and J ends lost 3 bases and 11 bases respectively, with 17 bases between them. The CDR3 has 15 amino acids. The CDR3 sequence is CASSLGRDRPAPLHF. The CDR3 DNA is TGTGCCAGCAGTTTGGGCCGGGACCGACCCGCACCCCTCCACTTT.

This clonotype was found many times. This chain uses TRBV18 with TRBJ2-7, with 12 bases that match TRBD2. Germline assignment: CDR1 KGHSH and CDR2 LQKENI. Germline trimming cut 6 bases from V and 2 bases from J; bases unmatched to any gene: 5. This CDR3 has 15 residues. The CDR3 region is CASSLGLAGAYEQYF. CDR3 in DNA: TGTGCCAGCTCGTTGGGACTAGCGGGCGCCTACGAGCAGTACTTC.

As for this clonotype: Germline and junction disagree at one end, which may indicate a read error. This chain connects TRBV4-1 to TRBJ1-5; D is uncertain. The CDR3 is made up of 16 amino acids. Germline lookup yields CDR1 MGHRA and CDR2 YSYEKL. The CDR3 nucleotides read TGCGCCGGCAGCCTAAGCCATCGGCTTAGCAATCAGCTCCAGCATTTT. The encoded protein is CAGSLSHRLSNQLQHF.

In the case of this clonotype: Being one base from a much bigger clone, this may be a read error. This CDR3 fails to terminate in the conserved phenylalanine or tryptophan, so it likely reflects a read error. V and J are TRBV2 and TRBJ2-3, with 7 positions matching TRBD2. Germline CDR1 is SNHLY and CDR2 is FYNNEI. The CDR3 is 15 amino acids. V lost 6 bases to trimming and J lost 0 bases; unmatched junction nucleotides: 6. The chain's CDR3 is CASRGLESSTDTQYV. In DNA, the CDR3 is TGTGCCAGCAGAGGACTAGAGTCAAGCACAGATACGCAGTATGTT.

This clonotype was counted at least ten times. The chain joins TRBV10-3 to TRBJ2-7; weak D call: TRBD2 (6 bases). The CDR3 runs to 13 residues. The V end was cut by 6 bases, the J end by 2 bases, with 11 bases between. Germline loops: CDR1 ENHRY, CDR2 SYGVKD. Written as DNA, the CDR3 is TGTGCCATCAGCCCTTCGGGGGCCTACGAGCAGTACTTC. Translating gives CAISPSGAYEQYF.

This clonotype was seen at least ten times. CDR3 DNA sequence: TGTGCCAGCAGCTTAGGTGGAGCCAGGGATACTGAGCAGTTCTTC. This sequence encodes CASSLGGARDTEQFF. The chain recombines TRBV11-2 with TRBJ2-1, with a tentative D call TRBD1 (5 bases). Germline V gene data show CDR1 as SGHAT and CDR2 as FQNNGV. The V end was cut by 1 base, the J end by 9 bases, with 16 bases between. The CDR3 length is 15 residues.

On this clonotype itself: A much larger clone sits a single nucleotide away, making a read error possible. V usage is TRBV7-8 and J usage is TRBJ2-7; 7 bases are a match to TRBD2. From germline, CDR1 is SGHVS and CDR2 FQNEAQ. Losses at the gene ends were 5 bases for V and 7 bases for J; bases not matched to a gene: 17. The CDR3 runs to 16 residues. In DNA form, the CDR3 reads TGTGCCAGCAGCCCCCCCGGCGGGAGAAGTTACAATGAGCAGTACTTC. Protein sequence: CASSPPGGRSYNEQYF.